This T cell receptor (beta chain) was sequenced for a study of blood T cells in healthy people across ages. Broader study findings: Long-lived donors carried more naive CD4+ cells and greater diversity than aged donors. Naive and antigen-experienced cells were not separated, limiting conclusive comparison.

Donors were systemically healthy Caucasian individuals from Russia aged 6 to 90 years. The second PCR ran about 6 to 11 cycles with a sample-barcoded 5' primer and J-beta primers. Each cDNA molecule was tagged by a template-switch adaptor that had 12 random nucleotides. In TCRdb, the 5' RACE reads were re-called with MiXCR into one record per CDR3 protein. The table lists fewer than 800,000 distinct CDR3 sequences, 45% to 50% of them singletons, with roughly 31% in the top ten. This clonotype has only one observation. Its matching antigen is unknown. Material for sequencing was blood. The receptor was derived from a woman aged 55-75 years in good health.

CDR3 DNA sequence: TGTGCCAGCAGCCTTCGGGGGCGATCACCCCTCCACTTT. This gives the protein CASSLRGRSPLHF. The chain uses TRBV14 and TRBJ1-6; D possibly corresponds to TRBD1 (6 bases). Deletions cut 4 bases from V and 10 bases from J, with 11 bases between. There are 13 residues in the CDR3. Germline CDR1 is SGHDN and CDR2 is FVKESK.